The entry below describes one T cell receptor beta chain. Its specificity is not known. Reverse transcription used 0.5 to 1 ug RNA and random hexamers. Multiplex immunoSEQ PCR targeted 54 Vbeta and 13 Jbeta TCR beta segments. TCRdb independently ran MiXCR on the immunoSEQ multiplex PCR reads; one entry per CDR3 protein. The table shows 53,000 or so distinct CDR3 sequences, with 93% occurring only once. These data originate in a study of CD8 T cells in Susac syndrome. J was trimmed by 6 bases and V by 6 bases; bases with no gene match: 7. The CDR3 runs to 14 residues. The germline CDR1 and CDR2 sequences are LGHDT and YNNKEL (reference sequence). Study results and caveats: That the number of individuals in its TCR sequencing and HLA analysis was relatively small was acknowledged by the study.

From blood CD8+ and CD4+ T cells, the TCR beta chain was sequenced. In contrast to the negatively isolated CD8+ and CD4+ T cells, TEMRA cells were FACS-enriched. Sequenced sample: CD8+ T cells from PBMCs. The receptor comes from a human donor in good health. The J gene is TRBJ2-2, the V gene TRBV3-1; the match to TRBD1 covers 7 bases. The CDR3 here is CASRLQGVSGELFF. For the CDR3, the DNA is TGTGCCAGCAGACTCCAGGGGGTGTCCGGGGAGCTGTTTTTT.